The next 10 T cell receptor beta chains were all read from a single sample in a study of shared clonotypes between healthy human individuals. Profiled with immunoSEQ multiplex PCR; TCRdb holds only in-frame clones, not every one. The data show approximately 700,000 clones, more than 70% seen once. The sequenced sample consisted of memory CD4+ T cells sorted from blood. Documented subset: CD45RA-negative fraction. These TCRs come from a woman younger than 45 in good health.

The genes are TRBV6-6 and TRBJ2-1, with 7 positions matching TRBD1. With 6 bases clipped from V and 8 bases from J, the junction kept 7 bases outside the gene matches. The CDR3 is made up of 13 amino acids. Germline-derived CDR1 and CDR2 are MNHNY and SVGAGI (reference sequence). In DNA form, the CDR3 reads TGTGCCAGCAGCCCCACAGGGGTCTATGAGCAGTTCTTC. Its protein is CASSPTGVYEQFF.

V usage is TRBV5-1 and J usage is TRBJ2-7, with 9 bases identical to TRBD1. There are 15 residues in the CDR3. Germline V gene sequence: CDR1 SGHRS, CDR2 YFSETQ. The V gene end was trimmed by 4 bases and the J gene end by 0 bases; junction bases not matched to a gene: 5. As DNA, the CDR3 is TGCGCCAGCAGCATGTACAGGGGGCCCTCCTACGAGCAGTACTTC. It yields the protein CASSMYRGPSYEQYF. The full variable domain, rest sourced from reference TRBV5-1 and TRBJ2-7, is KAGVTQTPRYLIKTRGQQVTLSCSPISGHRSVSWYQQTPGQGLQFLFEYFSETQRNKGNFPGRFSGRQFSNSRSEMNVSTLELGDSALYLCASSMYRGPSYEQYFGPGTRLTVT.

V usage is TRBV18 and J usage is TRBJ2-3; 7 positions agree with TRBD1. V was clipped by 2 bases and J by 1 base; unmatched bases: 3. CDR3 size: 15 residues. CDR1 and CDR2 from the germline V gene are KGHSH and LQKENI. CDR3 protein: CASSPRTGRTDTQYF. CDR3 nucleotide sequence: TGTGCCAGCTCACCAAGGACAGGACGCACAGATACGCAGTATTTT. Filled out from reference TRBV18 and TRBJ2-3, the complete variable domain reads NAGVMQNPRHLVRRRGQEARLRCSPMKGHSHVYWYRQLPEEGLKFMVYLQKENIIDESGMPKERFSAEFPKEGPSILRIQQVVRGDSAAYFCASSPRTGRTDTQYFGPGTRLTVL.

The chain combines TRBV4-1 with TRBJ2-3, with 12 bases that match TRBD2. V gave up 3 bases and J gave up 3 bases; unmatched junction bases: 4. The germline gives CDR1 MGHRA, CDR2 YSYEKL. This CDR3 comprises 16 residues. CDR3 DNA: TGCGCCAGCAGCCAGTTGACTAGCGGGAGAACAGATACGCAGTATTTT. It encodes CASSQLTSGRTDTQYF.

This clone was seen a single time. The V gene is TRBV7-9, the J gene TRBJ2-7; 8 nucleotides line up with TRBD2. CDR3 length: 16 residues. Germline V lookup: CDR1 SEHNR, CDR2 FQNEAQ (reference sequence). V dropped 1 base and J dropped 6; count of bases not matched to a gene: 11. The DNA of the CDR3 is TGTGCCAGCAGCTTAGGGGGACTAGACCAAGGCCGCGAGCAGTACTTC. The encoded protein is CASSLGGLDQGREQYF.

With respect to this clone: This CDR3 is also generated by other DNA sequences in the sample. This rearrangement joins TRBV28 to TRBJ2-6; D assignment may be TRBD1 or TRBD2 (6 bases each). CDR1 MDHEN and CDR2 SYDVKM come from the germline V gene. The V end was cut by 5 bases, the J end by 8 bases, with 10 bases between. CDR3 size: 13 residues. The CDR3 loop is CASSPGGTNVLTF. CDR3 nucleotides: TGTGCCAGCAGTCCCGGGGGCACCAACGTCCTGACTTTC.

The genes are TRBV2 and TRBJ2-5; D is perhaps TRBD2 (5 bases). From germline, CDR1 is SNHLY and CDR2 FYNNEI. This CDR3 has 14 residues. V lost 2 bases to trimming and J lost 5 bases, with 12 bases between them. CDR3 in DNA: TGTGCCAGCAGTGAAACGGCTAGCTTGGAGACCCAGTACTTC. Its protein is CASSETASLETQYF. The whole variable domain, remainder taken from reference TRBV2 and TRBJ2-5, is EPEVTQTPSHQVTQMGQEVILRCVPISNHLYFYWYRQILGQKVEFLVSFYNNEISEKSEIFDDQFSVERPDGSNFTLKIRSTKLEDSAMYFCASSETASLETQYFGPGTRLLVL.

The chain carries TRBV7-9 and TRBJ2-7; a weak D match, TRBD1 (6 bases). Per germline, CDR1 SEHNR and CDR2 FQNEAQ (reference sequence). The V end lost 0 bases, the J end lost 5 bases, and 8 bases lay between the germline ends. CDR3 length: 13 residues. The CDR3 sequence: CASSLATGHEQYF. In DNA, the CDR3 is TGTGCCAGCAGCTTAGCCACAGGGCACGAGCAGTACTTC.

This clone was seen more than once but under ten times. Other DNA sequences from this sample encode an identical CDR3 as well. The V gene is TRBV11-2, the J gene TRBJ2-1; no clear D. Germline values: CDR1 SGHAT, CDR2 FQNNGV. Trimming shortened V by 1 base and J by 7 bases, and 5 bases separated the two germline ends. CDR3 length: 12 residues. This chain's CDR3 is CASSLAGNEQFF. The CDR3 bases are TGTGCCAGCAGCTTAGCTGGGAATGAGCAGTTCTTC.

The chain combines TRBV18 with TRBJ2-3; D tentatively fits TRBD1 or TRBD2 (5 bases each). This CDR3 is 14 amino acids long. Germline values: CDR1 KGHSH, CDR2 LQKENI. V was pared by 3 bases and J by 2 bases, with 9 bases between. The CDR3 here is CASSPGTATDTQYF. The CDR3 nucleotides read TGTGCCAGCTCACCCGGGACGGCCACAGATACGCAGTATTTT.